What follows are 9 T cell receptor beta chains derived from one specimen sequenced in a study of blood T cell repertoires in COVID-19. Produced via immunoSEQ multiplex PCR; TCRdb's table is partial and in-frame only. Of roughly 120,000 clones listed, 70% to 90% were seen once; the top ten hold roughly 5%. Sequencing was performed on peripheral blood. These receptor sequences come from a human donor in a cohort sampled during active COVID-19.

The chain uses TRBV11-2 and TRBJ2-7; TRBD1 agrees at 7 bases. The germline V gene has CDR1 SGHAT and CDR2 FQNNGV. The V and J ends lost 5 bases and 2 bases, in that order; junction bases with no gene match: 9. The CDR3 loop spans 15 amino acids. In DNA form, the CDR3 reads TGTGCCAGCAGCCCGGAACAGGGGAGCGCCTACGAGCAGTACTTC. Amino acid sequence: CASSPEQGSAYEQYF.

This chain joins TRBV12-5 and TRBJ1-6, with a weak D call TRBD1 (6 bases). The CDR3 sequence is 13 residues long. Germline CDR1 is LGHNT and CDR2 is FRNRAP. The V and J ends lost 4 bases and 8 bases respectively, with 9 bases between them. The chain's CDR3 is CASGSDSYSPLHF. CDR3 in DNA: TGTGCTAGTGGTTCGGACAGCTATTCACCCCTCCACTTT.

The chain combines TRBV6-2 or TRBV6-3 with TRBJ2-1, with TRBD2 matching 16 bases. Trimming cost V 4 bases and J 13 bases; bases outside gene matches: 7. CDR1 and CDR2 from the germline V gene are MNHEY and SVGEGT. The CDR3 consists of 15 residues. The CDR3 loop reads CASSFGTSGRAPQFF. The CDR3 region has the DNA TGTGCCAGCAGTTTCGGGACTAGCGGGAGGGCCCCTCAGTTCTTC.

This CDR3 reads CASSRRQGDDETQYF. Written as DNA, the CDR3 is TGTGCCAGCAGCCGCAGACAGGGGGACGATGAGACCCAGTACTTC. This chain joins TRBV4-2 and TRBJ2-5; 9 bases are shared with TRBD1. The CDR3 is 15 amino acids. The germline V gene encodes CDR1 LGHNA and CDR2 YNFKEQ. The ends lost 4 bases at V and 5 bases at J; junction bases unmatched: 8.

The chain is built from TRBV4-1 and TRBJ1-4, with D maybe TRBD1 (5 bases). V gave up 1 base and J gave up 8 bases, with 17 bases separating them. The V gene's germline CDR1 is MGHRA and CDR2 YSYEKL. The CDR3 extends over 16 amino acids. CDR3 region: CASSQGVGGGDEKLFF. The CDR3 coding sequence is TGCGCCAGCAGCCAAGGGGTCGGGGGGGGTGACGAAAAACTGTTTTTT.

V and J are TRBV3-1 (or the pseudogene TRBV3-2) and TRBJ2-7; TRBD2 matches 16 bases. V lost 0 bases to trimming and J lost 3 bases; unmatched junction nucleotides: 8. Germline V lookup: CDR1 LGHDT, CDR2 YNNKEL (reference sequence). The CDR3 length is 19 residues. CDR3 residues: CASSQEGGTSGRAVYEQYF. The CDR3 coding sequence is TGTGCCAGCAGCCAAGAGGGGGGGACTAGCGGGAGGGCCGTCTACGAGCAGTACTTC.

CDR3: CASSLAGDTQYF. The CDR3 coding sequence is TGTGCCAGCAGCTTGGCCGGGGATACGCAGTATTTT. The chain joins TRBV5-6 to TRBJ2-3, with D unresolved. The V end lost 0 bases, the J end lost 6 bases, and 5 bases lay between the germline ends. The CDR3 extends over 12 amino acids. CDR1 is SGHDT and CDR2 is YYEEEE in the germline V gene.

The rearrangement uses TRBV28 and TRBJ1-2; 8 nucleotides align to TRBD1. This CDR3 region has 16 residues. The germline V gene has CDR1 MDHEN and CDR2 SYDVKM. V dropped 5 bases and J dropped 5; count of bases not matched to a gene: 13. The CDR3 bases are TGTGCCAGCAGTCCCCTGACCGGGACAGGAAGGTATGGCTACACCTTC. This encodes CASSPLTGTGRYGYTF.

The chain uses TRBV5-4 and TRBJ1-5; the match to TRBD1 covers 9 bases. CDR3 size: 14 residues. CDR1 and CDR2 from the germline V gene are SGHNT and YYREEE (reference sequence). The V and J ends lost 4 bases and 7 bases, in that order; junction bases with no gene match: 6. Here the CDR3 DNA reads TGTGCCAGCAGCCCGGACAGGGGAGTGCAGCCCCAGCATTTT. Translated, it gives CASSPDRGVQPQHF.